This TCR beta chain originates from a study of cytomegalovirus exposure and HLA in healthy donors. Germline V CDR1 and CDR2: LNHDA, SQIVND (reference sequence). The CDR3 extends over 15 amino acids. V lost 3 bases, J lost 4 bases, and 13 bases lay in between. Researchers ran the PCR with 60 Vbeta and 13 Jbeta primers. This table comes from immunoSEQ multiplex PCR, and its TCRdb copy is limited to in-frame clones, with some not included. The sample has more than 95,000 clones, about 84% seen once; the top ten hold around 4%. This TCR came from a man in his forties or fifties in good health and CMV-seronegative. Input material: PBMCs. The chain carries TRBV19 and TRBJ1-3; D is unresolved. CDR3 in amino acids: CASSISAGIGNTIYF. The CDR3 DNA sequence: TGTGCCAGTAGTATTTCGGCGGGAATAGGAAACACCATATATTTT.